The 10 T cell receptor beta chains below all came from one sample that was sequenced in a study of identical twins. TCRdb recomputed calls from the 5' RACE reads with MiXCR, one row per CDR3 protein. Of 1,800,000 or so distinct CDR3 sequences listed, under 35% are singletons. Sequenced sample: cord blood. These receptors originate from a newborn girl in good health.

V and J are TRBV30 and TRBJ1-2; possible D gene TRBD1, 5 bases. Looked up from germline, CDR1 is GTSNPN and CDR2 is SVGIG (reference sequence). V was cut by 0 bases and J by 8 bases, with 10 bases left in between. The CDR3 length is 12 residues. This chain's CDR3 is CAWSVPEGGYTF. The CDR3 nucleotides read TGTGCCTGGAGTGTTCCCGAGGGGGGCTACACCTTC.

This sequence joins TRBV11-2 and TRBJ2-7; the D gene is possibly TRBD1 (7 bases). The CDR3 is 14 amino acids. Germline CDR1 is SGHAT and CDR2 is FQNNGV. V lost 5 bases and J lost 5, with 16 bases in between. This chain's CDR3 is CASSRTTGRHEQYF. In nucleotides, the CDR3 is TGTGCCAGCAGCCGAACGACAGGGAGGCACGAGCAGTACTTC.

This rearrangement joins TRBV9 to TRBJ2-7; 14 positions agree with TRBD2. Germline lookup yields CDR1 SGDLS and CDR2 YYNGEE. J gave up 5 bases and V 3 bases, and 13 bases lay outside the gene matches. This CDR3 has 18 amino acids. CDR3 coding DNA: TGTGCCAGCAGCGCCTCAAGGACTAGCGGGAGGTTGGGGAACGAGCAGTACTTC. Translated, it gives CASSASRTSGRLGNEQYF.

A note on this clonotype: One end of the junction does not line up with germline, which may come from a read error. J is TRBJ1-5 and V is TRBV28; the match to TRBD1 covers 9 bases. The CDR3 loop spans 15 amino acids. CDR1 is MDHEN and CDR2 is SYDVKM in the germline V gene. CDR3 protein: CASNPGQGSNRPQHF. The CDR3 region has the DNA TGTGCCAGCAATCCGGGACAGGGTAGCAATCGGCCCCAGCATTTT.

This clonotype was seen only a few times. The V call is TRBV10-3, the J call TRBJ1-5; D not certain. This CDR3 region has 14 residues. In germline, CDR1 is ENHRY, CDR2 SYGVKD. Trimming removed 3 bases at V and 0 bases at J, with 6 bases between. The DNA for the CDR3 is TGTGCCATCAGTGACAGGCTTAGCAATCAGCCCCAGCATTTT. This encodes CAISDRLSNQPQHF.

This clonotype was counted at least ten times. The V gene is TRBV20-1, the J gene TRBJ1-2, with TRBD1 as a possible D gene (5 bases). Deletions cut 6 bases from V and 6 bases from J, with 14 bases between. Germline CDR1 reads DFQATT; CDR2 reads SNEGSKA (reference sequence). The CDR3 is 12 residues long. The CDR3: CSAKFGANGYTF. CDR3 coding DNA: TGCAGTGCCAAGTTCGGGGCAAATGGCTACACCTTC.

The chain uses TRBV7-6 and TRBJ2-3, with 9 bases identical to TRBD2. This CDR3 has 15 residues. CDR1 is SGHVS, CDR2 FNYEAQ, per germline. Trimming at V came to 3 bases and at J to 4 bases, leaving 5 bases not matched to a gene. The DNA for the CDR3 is TGTGCCAGCAGCTTTCGTCTAGCGGGGTCAGATACGCAGTATTTT. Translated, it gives CASSFRLAGSDTQYF. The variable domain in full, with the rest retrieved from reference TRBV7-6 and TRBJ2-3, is GAGVSQSPRYKVTKRGQDVALRCDPISGHVSLYWYRQALGQGPEFLTYFNYEAQQDKSGLPNDRFSAERPEGSISTLTIQRTEQRDSAMYRCASSFRLAGSDTQYFGPGTRLTVL.

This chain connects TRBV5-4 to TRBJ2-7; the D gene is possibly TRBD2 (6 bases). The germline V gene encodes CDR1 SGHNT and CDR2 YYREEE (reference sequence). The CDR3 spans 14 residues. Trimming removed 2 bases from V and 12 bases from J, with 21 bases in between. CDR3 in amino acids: CASSFFREKGGRYF. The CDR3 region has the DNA TGTGCCAGCAGCTTCTTCCGGGAGAAGGGCGGTCGGTACTTC.

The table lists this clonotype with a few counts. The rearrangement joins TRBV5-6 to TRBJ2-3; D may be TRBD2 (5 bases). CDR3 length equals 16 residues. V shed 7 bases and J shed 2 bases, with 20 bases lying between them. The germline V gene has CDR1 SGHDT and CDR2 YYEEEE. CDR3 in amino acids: CASSNRVRAPTDTQYF. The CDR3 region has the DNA TGTGCCAGCTCCAATAGAGTGAGGGCCCCCACAGATACGCAGTATTTT.

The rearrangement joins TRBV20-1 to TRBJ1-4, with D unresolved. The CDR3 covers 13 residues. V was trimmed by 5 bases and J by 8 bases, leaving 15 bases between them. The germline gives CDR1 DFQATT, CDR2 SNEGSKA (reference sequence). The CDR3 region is CSARVGGWEKLFF. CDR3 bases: TGCAGTGCTCGCGTGGGAGGTTGGGAAAAACTGTTTTTT.